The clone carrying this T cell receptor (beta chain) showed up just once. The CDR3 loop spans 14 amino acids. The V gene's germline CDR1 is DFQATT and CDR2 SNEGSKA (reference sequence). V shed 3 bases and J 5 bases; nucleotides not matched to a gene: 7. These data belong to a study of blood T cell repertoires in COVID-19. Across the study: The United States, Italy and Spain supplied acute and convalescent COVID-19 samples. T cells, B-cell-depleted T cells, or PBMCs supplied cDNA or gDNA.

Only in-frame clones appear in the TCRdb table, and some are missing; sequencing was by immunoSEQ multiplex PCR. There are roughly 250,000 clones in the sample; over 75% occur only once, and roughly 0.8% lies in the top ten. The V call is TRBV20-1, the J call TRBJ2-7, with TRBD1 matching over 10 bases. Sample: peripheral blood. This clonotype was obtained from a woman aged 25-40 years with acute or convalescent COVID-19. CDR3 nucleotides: TGCAGTGCTAGTAAGGGACAGGGGTTAAACGAGCAGTACTTC. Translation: CSASKGQGLNEQYF.